This T cell receptor (beta chain) was captured in a study of beta chain features in type 1 diabetes (dated by TCRdb to the late 2010s). Background for the entire study: Patients and healthy donors did not differ in mean age, gender distribution, total cell number or subset yield. Across all samples, some 110,000,000 sorted cells were examined, and cell number per subset correlated strongly with RNA yield. In the study, TCRB repertoires of sorted circulating CD4+ T cell subsets from recently diagnosed type 1 diabetes patients were compared with those of matched healthy donors. Regulatory and stem cell-like memory subsets were isolated from only 8 patients and 8 healthy donors, whereas naive and central memory subsets came from all 30 or so donors.

The High Capacity cDNA Reverse Transcription Kit was used to reverse transcribe all of the isolated RNA, meaning that expressed TCRB transcripts were what got sequenced. Deep immunoSEQ sequencing was applied to naive, central memory and regulatory T cell samples, giving an average of roughly 3.5 million total reads per sample. After sorted cells were lysed in RLT buffer, RNA was extracted with DNase-treated RNeasy Micro or Mini kits, with the choice depending on cell number. To prevent cross-contamination, each cell subset was processed individually, whereas patient and healthy donor samples were processed jointly. The immunoSEQ multiplex PCR was used to amplify TCRB sequences from cDNA, yielding 87-bp fragments that span the CDR3 region. Sequencing of the amplicons was performed on the Illumina HiSeq platform. The original methods were these. PCR bias was corrected computationally using synthetic template baselines, and reads within Hamming distance 2 were collapsed, with unmergeable singletons discarded. Reads were aligned against IMGT so that V, D and J genes, CDR3 length and insertions or deletions at six rearrangement sites could be assigned. Within each subset, clonotype counts were normalized to sorted cell number, after which true diversity and Gini coefficients were computed with the tcR R package. The overlap coefficient, calculated on TCRB nucleotide sequences, was used to measure repertoire sharing. Out-of-frame TCRB sequences from naive cells were analyzed as a proxy for the pre-selection repertoire. The source is immuneACCESS, and TCRdb retained only in-frame sequences with V and J called. Part of the clones is not carried over; for the studies checked, unresolved V genes explain less than half of this, and the remainder is unexplained. Clonal size and the V and J genes are those of that table, whereas D and trimming came from the DNA. This sample gives 600,000 or so clones in total; roughly an eighth of them show up just once. 0.03% to 0.04% of the sample is in the top ten clones.

This clone was seen a handful of times. Its binding antigen is unknown. Base-call qualities are not available, and no considerably larger clone is one nucleotide away. The study at large found these results: Sequencing cDNA rather than genomic DNA could over-represent highly expressing activated cells, although activation and CD3 levels did not differ between groups. Fewer insertions and more nucleotide deletions at VDJ recombination sites were observed in patients with type 1 diabetes, implying thymic rearrangement abnormalities. Because small numbers of individuals were included in the HLA sub-analyses, any influence of HLA type on TCRB rearrangement was left unresolved. Shorter templates might be favored by PCR, yet because patient and control samples were amplified and corrected together, any such skew would affect both groups equally. Type 1 diabetes patients showed a moderate but significant shortening of TCRB CDR3 length in all four CD4+ subsets. The naive, central memory and regulatory TCRB repertoires appeared to resemble one another more closely among patients than among healthy donors.

From each donor, a single peripheral blood sample of 90 to 150 mL on average was drawn into heparinised tubes. Naive, central memory, regulatory and stem cell-like memory CD4+ T cells were sorted on a BD FACSAria II using a panel including CD45RO, CCR7, CD25, CD127, CD95 and CD27. A purity above 98% was achieved for all sorted populations. Right away, PBMCs were isolated by Lymphoprep density gradient centrifugation and were stained directly, with no culture step. To minimize batch effects, samples were stained and sorted in pairs, one healthy donor with one patient per experiment. The source material was naive CD4+ T cells from blood. What the cell subset or site label conveys for this sample: true naive CD4+ T cells. The source is a man aged 18-30 years with type 1 diabetes.

CDR3 loop: CAWRRSRVNYGYTF. Read as DNA, the sequence is TGTGCCTGGAGAAGGTCTCGGGTAAACTATGGCTACACCTTC. The V gene is TRBV30 and the J gene is TRBJ1-2; no D gene can be assigned with confidence. The CDR3 numbers 14 residues from cysteine through phenylalanine. The sequence is cut down to CDR3 DNA, 42 bases in frame from base 1. The germline V gene (reference sequence) supplies CDR1 GTSNPN and CDR2 SVGIG. Trimming removed 3 bases from V and 2 bases from J, leaving 13 bases between the germline ends.